This T cell receptor (beta chain) was documented in a study of chemoradiotherapy in HPV16-positive cancers. Whole-study context: Candidate HPV-specific T-cell clones and common TCR motifs came from functional assays in two HPV16-positive patients.

About this clone itself: Its antigen is as yet unknown.

Regarding the study as a whole: Functional assays defining HPV-specific T cells used only two HPV16-positive patients.

The CDR3 is 13 residues long. V shed 3 bases, J shed 11 bases, and the junction held 9 bases outside the gene matches. Looked up from germline, CDR1 is MRHNA and CDR2 is SNTAGT. TCRdb's table, derived via immunoSEQ multiplex PCR, lists solely in-frame clones and lacks some. Among over 10,000 clones listed, 70% to 80% were seen once. This clonotype originated in a human donor with HPV-associated anogenital cancer. This sample was gathered from a patient who underwent chemoradiotherapy. The rearrangement links TRBV6-4 to TRBJ1-1; TRBD1 matches 7 bases. CDR3 region: CASSEGRGRRAFF. CDR3 nucleotides: TGTGCCAGCAGTGAAGGGAGGGGGCGTCGGGCTTTCTTT.